The clone carrying this T cell receptor (beta chain) was counted a few times. The protocol was immunoSEQ multiplex PCR, while the TCRdb copy is restricted to in-frame clones and leaves out a portion. The data contain tens of thousands of clones, roughly four fifths of them singletons. This record belongs to a study of a mutant IDH1 vaccine in newly diagnosed glioma. Time point given: baseline, week 1 (first vaccination visit). Treatment given: pre-vaccination baseline after standard-of-care therapy. Patients carried new grade 3 or 4 IDH1-mutant astrocytomas lacking nuclear ATRX. This CDR3 is 15 amino acids long. Germline V lookup: CDR1 MNHEY, CDR2 SMNVEV (reference sequence). Trimming pared 7 bases from V and 4 bases from J, leaving 16 bases between.

This clonotype originated in a woman aged 45-59 years with glioma. The starting material was PBMCs, obtained from a glioma patient treated with radiotherapy, temozolomide or both. V gene TRBV27 combines with J gene TRBJ1-4, with D possibly matching TRBD1 (5 bases). The CDR3 protein is CASTYRQNLNEKLFF. The CDR3 DNA reads TGTGCCAGCACCTACCGACAGAACCTTAATGAAAAACTGTTTTTT.